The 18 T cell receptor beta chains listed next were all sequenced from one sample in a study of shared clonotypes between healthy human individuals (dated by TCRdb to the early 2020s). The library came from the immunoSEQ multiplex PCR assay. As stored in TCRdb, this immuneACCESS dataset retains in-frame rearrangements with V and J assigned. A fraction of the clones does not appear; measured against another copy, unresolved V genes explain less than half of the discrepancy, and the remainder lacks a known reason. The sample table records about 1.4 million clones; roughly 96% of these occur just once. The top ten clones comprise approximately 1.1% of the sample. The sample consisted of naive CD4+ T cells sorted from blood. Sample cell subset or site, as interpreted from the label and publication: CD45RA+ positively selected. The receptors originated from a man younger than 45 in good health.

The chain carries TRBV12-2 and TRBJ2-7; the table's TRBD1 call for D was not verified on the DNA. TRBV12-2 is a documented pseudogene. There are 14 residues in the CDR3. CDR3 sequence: CASRLAGRPYEQYF. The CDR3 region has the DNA TGTGCAAGTCGCTTAGCGGGGCGACCCTACGAGCAGTACTTC.

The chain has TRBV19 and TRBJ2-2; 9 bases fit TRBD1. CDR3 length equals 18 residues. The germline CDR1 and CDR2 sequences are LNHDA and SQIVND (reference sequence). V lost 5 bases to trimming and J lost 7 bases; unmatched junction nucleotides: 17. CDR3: CASSGQGRELAGGGELFF. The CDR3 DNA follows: TGTGCCAGTAGTGGACAGGGGCGGGAACTAGCAGGCGGCGGGGAGCTGTTTTTT.

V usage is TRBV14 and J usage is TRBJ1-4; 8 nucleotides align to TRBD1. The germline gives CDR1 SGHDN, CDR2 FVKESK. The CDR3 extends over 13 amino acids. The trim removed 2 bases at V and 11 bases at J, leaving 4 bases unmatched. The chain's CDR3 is CASSQQGAGKLFF. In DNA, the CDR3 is TGTGCCAGCAGCCAACAGGGGGCCGGGAAACTGTTTTTT.

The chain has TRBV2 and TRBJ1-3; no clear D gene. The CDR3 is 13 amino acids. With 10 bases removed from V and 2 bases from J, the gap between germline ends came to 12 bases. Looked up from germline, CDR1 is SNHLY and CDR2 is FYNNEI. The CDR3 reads CANLGKTGNTIYF. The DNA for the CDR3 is TGTGCCAACTTGGGTAAAACTGGAAACACCATATATTTT. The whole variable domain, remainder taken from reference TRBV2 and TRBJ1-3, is EPEVTQTPSHQVTQMGQEVILRCVPISNHLYFYWYRQILGQKVEFLVSFYNNEISEKSEIFDDQFSVERPDGSNFTLKIRSTKLEDSAMYFCANLGKTGNTIYFGEGSWLTVV.

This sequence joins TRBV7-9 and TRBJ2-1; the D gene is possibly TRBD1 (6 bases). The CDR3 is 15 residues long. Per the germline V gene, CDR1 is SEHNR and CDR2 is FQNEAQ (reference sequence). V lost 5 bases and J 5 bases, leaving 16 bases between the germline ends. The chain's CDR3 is CASSPRQGLDNEQFF. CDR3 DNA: TGTGCCAGCAGCCCCAGGCAGGGGCTGGACAATGAGCAGTTCTTC.

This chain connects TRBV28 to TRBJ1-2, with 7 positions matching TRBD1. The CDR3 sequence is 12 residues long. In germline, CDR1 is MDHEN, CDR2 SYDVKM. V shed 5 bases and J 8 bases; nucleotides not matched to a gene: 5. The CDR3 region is CASSDRDGGYTF. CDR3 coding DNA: TGTGCCAGCAGTGACAGGGACGGCGGCTACACCTTC.

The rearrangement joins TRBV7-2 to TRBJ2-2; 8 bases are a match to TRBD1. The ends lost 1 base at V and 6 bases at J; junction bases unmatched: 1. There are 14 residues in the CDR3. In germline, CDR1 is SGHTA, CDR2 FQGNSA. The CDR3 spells CASSLDRGAGELFF. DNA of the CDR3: TGTGCCAGCAGCTTAGACAGGGGGGCCGGGGAGCTGTTTTTT.

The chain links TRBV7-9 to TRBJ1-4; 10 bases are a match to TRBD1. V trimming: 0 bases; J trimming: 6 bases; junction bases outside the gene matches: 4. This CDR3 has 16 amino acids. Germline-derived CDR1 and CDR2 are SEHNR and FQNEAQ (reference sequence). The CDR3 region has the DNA TGTGCCAGCAGCTTAGCCCCCGGGACAGGGGATGAAAAACTGTTTTTT. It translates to CASSLAPGTGDEKLFF.

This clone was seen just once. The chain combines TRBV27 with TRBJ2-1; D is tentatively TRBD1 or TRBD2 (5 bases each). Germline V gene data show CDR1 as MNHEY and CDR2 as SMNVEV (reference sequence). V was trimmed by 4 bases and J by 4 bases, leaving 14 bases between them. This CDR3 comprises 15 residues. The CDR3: CASSYSRDPYNEQFF. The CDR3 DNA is TGTGCCAGCAGTTACTCCCGGGACCCATACAATGAGCAGTTCTTC.

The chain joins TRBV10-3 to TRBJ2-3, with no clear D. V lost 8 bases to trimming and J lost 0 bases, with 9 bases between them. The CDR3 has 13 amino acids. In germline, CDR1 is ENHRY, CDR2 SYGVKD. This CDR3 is CAIGTSSTDTQYF. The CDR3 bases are TGTGCCATCGGAACCTCTAGCACAGATACGCAGTATTTT.

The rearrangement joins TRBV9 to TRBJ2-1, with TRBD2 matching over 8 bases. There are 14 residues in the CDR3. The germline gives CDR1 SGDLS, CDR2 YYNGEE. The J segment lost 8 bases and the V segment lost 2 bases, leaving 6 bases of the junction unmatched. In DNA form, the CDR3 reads TGTGCCAGCAGCGTCCGGACTAGCATCGATGAGCAGTTCTTC. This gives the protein CASSVRTSIDEQFF.

CDR3 region: CASSLGTGFSYEQYF. In DNA, the CDR3 is TGTGCCAGCAGTTTGGGGACAGGGTTTTCCTACGAGCAGTACTTC. The chain uses TRBV28 and TRBJ2-7, with 9 bases that match TRBD1. J lost 1 base, V lost 3 bases, and 4 bases had no gene match. This CDR3 is 15 amino acids long. In germline, CDR1 is MDHEN, CDR2 SYDVKM.

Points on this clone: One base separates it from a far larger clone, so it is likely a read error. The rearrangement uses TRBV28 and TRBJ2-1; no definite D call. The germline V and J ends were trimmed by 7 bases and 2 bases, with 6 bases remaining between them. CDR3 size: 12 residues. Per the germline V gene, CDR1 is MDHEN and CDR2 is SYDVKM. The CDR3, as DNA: TGTGCCAGCACCGATACCTACAATGAGCAGTTCTTC. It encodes CASTDTYNEQFF.

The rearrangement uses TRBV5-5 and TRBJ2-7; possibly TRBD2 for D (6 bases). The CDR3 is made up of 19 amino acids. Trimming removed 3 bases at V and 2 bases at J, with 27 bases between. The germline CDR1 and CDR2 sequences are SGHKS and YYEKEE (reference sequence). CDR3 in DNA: TGTGCCAGCAGCTGGTGGGGCTCGGTCGCACGGGACTTTACCTACGAGCAGTACTTC. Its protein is CASSWWGSVARDFTYEQYF.

CDR3 in amino acids: CAISPLSGASTDTQYF. DNA for the CDR3: TGTGCCATCAGCCCACTTAGCGGGGCCAGCACAGATACGCAGTATTTT. J is TRBJ2-3 and V is TRBV10-3; 8 bases agree with TRBD2. Trimming cost V 6 bases and J 0 bases; bases outside gene matches: 8. CDR3 size: 16 residues. Germline values: CDR1 ENHRY, CDR2 SYGVKD.

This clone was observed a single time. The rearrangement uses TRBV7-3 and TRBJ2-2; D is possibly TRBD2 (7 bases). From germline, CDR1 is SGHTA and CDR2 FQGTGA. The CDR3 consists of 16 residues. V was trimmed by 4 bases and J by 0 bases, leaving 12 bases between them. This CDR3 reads CASSSRGGANTGELFF. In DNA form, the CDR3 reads TGTGCCAGCAGCTCCCGAGGGGGGGCGAACACCGGGGAGCTGTTTTTT.

The DNA of the CDR3 is TGTGCCAGCAGTACCCCGGGGCCGGGGCCCGGGGAGCTGTTTTTT. Translating gives CASSTPGPGPGELFF. The chain has TRBV6-6 and TRBJ2-2, with D perhaps assigned TRBD1 or TRBD2 (5 bases each). The CDR3 has 15 amino acids. Looked up from germline, CDR1 is MNHNY and CDR2 is SVGAGI (reference sequence). Trimming took off 5 bases at V and 6 bases at J, with 16 bases between the two ends.

As DNA, the CDR3 is TGTGCCAGCAGTGAAGTCCCCACAGATACGCAGTATTTT. As protein: CASSEVPTDTQYF. The chain joins TRBV6-1 to TRBJ2-3, with no clear D. Trimming shortened V by 1 base and J by 2 bases, and 4 bases separated the two germline ends. There are 13 residues in the CDR3. In germline, CDR1 is MNHNS, CDR2 SASEGT.